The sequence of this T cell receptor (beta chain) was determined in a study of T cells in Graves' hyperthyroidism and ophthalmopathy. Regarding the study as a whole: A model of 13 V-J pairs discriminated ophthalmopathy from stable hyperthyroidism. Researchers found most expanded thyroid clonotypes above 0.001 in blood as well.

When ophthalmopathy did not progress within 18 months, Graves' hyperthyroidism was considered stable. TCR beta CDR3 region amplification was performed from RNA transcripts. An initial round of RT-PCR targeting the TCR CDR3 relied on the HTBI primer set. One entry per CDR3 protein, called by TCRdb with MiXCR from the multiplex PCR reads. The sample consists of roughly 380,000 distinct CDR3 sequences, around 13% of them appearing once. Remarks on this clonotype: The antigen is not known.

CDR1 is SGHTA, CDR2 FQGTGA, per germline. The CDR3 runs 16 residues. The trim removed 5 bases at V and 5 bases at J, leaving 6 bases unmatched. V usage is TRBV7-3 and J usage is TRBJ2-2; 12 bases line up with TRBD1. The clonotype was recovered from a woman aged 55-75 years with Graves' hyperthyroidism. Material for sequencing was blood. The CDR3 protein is CASSPGQGAGTGELFF. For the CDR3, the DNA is TGTGCCAGCAGCCCGGGACAGGGGGCGGGGACCGGGGAGCTGTTTTTT.